What follows are 26 T cell receptor beta chains derived from one specimen sequenced in a study of T cells in Graves' hyperthyroidism and ophthalmopathy. TCR beta CDR3 sequences were amplified from RNA transcripts. HTBI primers were used for first-round RT-PCR of the TCR CDR3. MiXCR, applied by TCRdb to the multiplex PCR reads, yields one record per CDR3 protein. The data contain about 360,000 distinct CDR3 sequences, under 15% of them singletons. Sequencing was done on a sample of blood. Receptor source: a woman in her late teens or twenties with Graves' hyperthyroidism.

Many counts were recorded for this clonotype. The V gene is TRBV28, the J gene TRBJ2-3; 11 bases fit TRBD2. Germline V lookup: CDR1 MDHEN, CDR2 SYDVKM. There are 15 residues in the CDR3. The junction had 9 bases not matched to a gene; V was cut back by 7 bases and J by 6 bases. The CDR3 region is CASTKTSGSVDTQYF. In DNA, the CDR3 is TGTGCCAGCACCAAAACTAGCGGGAGTGTCGATACGCAGTATTTT.

This clonotype was counted many times. The chain uses TRBV9 and TRBJ2-3; the D call may be TRBD1 or TRBD2 (6 bases each). Per the germline V gene, CDR1 is SGDLS and CDR2 is YYNGEE. V lost 3 bases to trimming and J lost 4 bases, with 12 bases between them. The CDR3 is 14 amino acids. Written as DNA, the CDR3 is TGTGCCAGCAGCGAGGGGGGTAGCTCAGATACGCAGTATTTT. Amino acids: CASSEGGSSDTQYF. The complete variable domain, with remaining parts taken from reference TRBV9 and TRBJ2-3, reads DSGVTQTPKHLITATGQRVTLRCSPRSGDLSVYWYQQSLDQGLQFLIQYYNGEERAKGNILERFSAQQFPDLHSELNLSSLELGDSALYFCASSEGGSSDTQYFGPGTRLTVL.

This clonotype was seen more than once but under ten times. This rearrangement joins TRBV2 to TRBJ2-2, with no clear D. V was clipped by 5 bases and J by 4 bases, with 8 bases between them. The CDR3 contains 13 residues. CDR1 is SNHLY, CDR2 FYNNEI, per germline. As DNA, the CDR3 is TGTGCCAGCAGTACCATTAGCACCGGGGAGCTGTTTTTT. It is translated as CASSTISTGELFF.

This clonotype was seen a handful of times. This likely comes from a read error, as the CDR3 has no conserved phenylalanine or tryptophan at its end. The chain carries TRBV5-8 and TRBJ1-1; a weak D match, TRBD1 (6 bases). V lost 5 bases, J lost 5 bases, and 7 bases lay in between. The length of the CDR3 is 11 residues. Germline V gene sequence: CDR1 SGHTS, CDR2 YDEGEE. The CDR3 DNA sequence: TGTGCCAGCAGAAGGGGGACTGAAGCTTTCGTT. Translating gives CASRRGTEAFV.

This clonotype was counted many times. This chain joins TRBV20-1 and TRBJ2-3, with 7 nucleotides matching TRBD2. The CDR3 is 14 amino acids. Germline V lookup: CDR1 DFQATT, CDR2 SNEGSKA (reference sequence). Trimming cost V 6 bases and J 6 bases; bases outside gene matches: 12. CDR3 region: CSAGGTPQADTQYF. In nucleotides, the CDR3 is TGCAGTGCGGGAGGGACTCCCCAGGCGGATACGCAGTATTTT.

This clonotype was seen ten or more times. J is TRBJ2-1 and V is TRBV28, with a weak D call TRBD2 (5 bases). The CDR3 has 12 residues. Germline V gene lookup returns CDR1 MDHEN and CDR2 SYDVKM. V was trimmed by 1 base and J by 9 bases, leaving 7 bases between them. CDR3 sequence (DNA): TGTGCCAGCAGTTTATCTAGCAGTGAGCAGTTCTTC. Translating it yields CASSLSSSEQFF.

The chain links TRBV18 to TRBJ1-6; D is undetermined. Germline CDR1 and CDR2: KGHSH and LQKENI. Trimming shortened V by 2 bases and J by 6 bases, and 11 bases separated the two germline ends. The CDR3 has 15 residues. CDR3 DNA sequence: TGTGCCAGCTCACCAGGGTCAGGAACTAATTCACCCCTCCACTTT. It is translated as CASSPGSGTNSPLHF.

This clonotype was found many times. The rearrangement joins TRBV18 to TRBJ1-6, with 7 bases lining up with TRBD1. Germline-derived CDR1 and CDR2 are KGHSH and LQKENI. V shed 6 bases, J shed 5 bases, and the junction held 7 bases outside the gene matches. The length of the CDR3 is 15 residues. CDR3: CASSPAGQHNSPLHF. CDR3 sequence (DNA): TGTGCCAGCTCCCCGGCGGGACAGCATAATTCACCCCTCCACTTT.

The rearrangement links TRBV7-9 to TRBJ2-1; 9 nucleotides match TRBD2. The germline CDR1 and CDR2 sequences are SEHNR and FQNEAQ (reference sequence). CDR3 length: 16 residues. V shed 1 base and J 6 bases; nucleotides not matched to a gene: 7. The CDR3 protein is CASSLGPGSGGNEQFF. Written as DNA, the CDR3 is TGTGCCAGCAGCTTAGGTCCGGGTAGCGGGGGCAATGAGCAGTTCTTC.

This clonotype was seen only once. The V and J genes are TRBV30 and TRBJ1-5; D gene uncertain. Germline loops: CDR1 GTSNPN, CDR2 SVGIG (reference sequence). The V end lost 2 bases, the J end lost 0 bases, and 8 bases lay between the germline ends. The CDR3 runs 14 residues. The CDR3 nucleotides read TGTGCCTGGAGTAGGGTAAATAGCAATCAGCCCCAGCATTTT. Amino acids: CAWSRVNSNQPQHF.

This clonotype was seen repeatedly, ten times or more. This chain uses TRBV20-1 with TRBJ2-3; no clear D gene. Germline V lookup: CDR1 DFQATT, CDR2 SNEGSKA (reference sequence). There are 11 residues in the CDR3. Trimming took 0 bases from V and 5 from J, leaving 3 bases between them. CDR3 coding DNA: TGCAGTGCTAGAGATAAAGATACGCAGTATTTT. Its protein is CSARDKDTQYF.

This clonotype was counted at least ten times. The chain has TRBV5-1 and TRBJ2-7; 10 bases are shared with TRBD1. Germline loops: CDR1 SGHRS, CDR2 YFSETQ. The CDR3 sequence is 14 residues long. The V segment lost 4 bases and the J segment 5 bases; nucleotides outside the gene matches: 6. The CDR3 loop is CASSPWGQGHEQYF. CDR3 DNA sequence: TGCGCCAGCAGCCCGTGGGGACAGGGGCACGAGCAGTACTTC.

Only a few counts were recorded for this clonotype. The chain combines TRBV5-1 with TRBJ2-5, with 7 bases aligning to TRBD1. This CDR3 comprises 15 residues. The trim removed 4 bases at V and 1 base at J, leaving 7 bases unmatched. Looked up from germline, CDR1 is SGHRS and CDR2 is YFSETQ. CDR3 amino acids: CASSPGTVTQETQYF. CDR3 bases: TGCGCCAGCAGCCCCGGGACAGTGACCCAAGAGACCCAGTACTTC. Full variable domain (remainder filled in from reference TRBV5-1 and TRBJ2-5): KAGVTQTPRYLIKTRGQQVTLSCSPISGHRSVSWYQQTPGQGLQFLFEYFSETQRNKGNFPGRFSGRQFSNSRSEMNVSTLELGDSALYLCASSPGTVTQETQYFGPGTRLLVL.

This clonotype was detected only a few times. The rearrangement links TRBV6-1 to TRBJ2-6; D not certain. The length of the CDR3 is 19 residues. Germline lookup yields CDR1 MNHNS and CDR2 SASEGT. Trimming removed 5 bases from V and 0 bases from J, with 20 bases in between. This CDR3 reads CASSPTPWRPISGANVLTF. CDR3 nucleotide sequence: TGTGCCAGCAGTCCGACCCCCTGGCGTCCAATCTCTGGGGCCAACGTCCTGACTTTC.

This clonotype was counted a single time. V usage is TRBV20-1 and J usage is TRBJ1-2; 8 nucleotides align to TRBD1. Germline V gene lookup returns CDR1 DFQATT and CDR2 SNEGSKA (reference sequence). CDR3 length: 12 amino acids. The CDR3 DNA follows: TGCTTATACAGGGGGATGGACTATGGCTACACCTTC. Translated, it gives CLYRGMDYGYTF.

In its sample, this clonotype was seen many times. The J gene is TRBJ2-3, the V gene TRBV29-1; TRBD2 matches at 12 bases. Germline-derived CDR1 and CDR2 are SQVTM and ANQGSEA. The J segment lost 4 bases and the V segment lost 6 bases, leaving 11 bases of the junction unmatched. The CDR3 contains 16 residues. In DNA form, the CDR3 reads TGCAGCGTGAACCCTACTAGCGGGAGGATTCCAGATACGCAGTATTTT. The encoded protein is CSVNPTSGRIPDTQYF.

Many counts were recorded for this clonotype. This rearrangement joins TRBV7-8 to TRBJ2-3; maybe TRBD2 (7 bases). The length of the CDR3 is 20 residues. Germline lookup yields CDR1 SGHVS and CDR2 FQNEAQ. The ends were cut back, 4 bases at V and 2 bases at J, with 28 bases in the middle. The CDR3 DNA sequence: TGTGCCAGCAGCTCCCGATTAGGGGGAGGGGGGCAAGGGGACACAGATACGCAGTATTTT. Its protein product is CASSSRLGGGGQGDTDTQYF.

This clonotype was recorded a few times. The chain joins TRBV5-6 to TRBJ1-2; D is perhaps TRBD1 (6 bases). The CDR3 length is 14 residues. Trimming removed 3 bases at V and 8 bases at J, with 17 bases between. Germline lookup yields CDR1 SGHDT and CDR2 YYEEEE. The CDR3 sequence: CASSSPPGGLGYTF. The CDR3 DNA is TGTGCCAGCAGCTCCCCACCGGGGGGGCTCGGCTACACCTTC.

This clonotype has only a few counts. The chain employs TRBV9 and TRBJ2-1; 12 nucleotides align to TRBD1. The ends lost 4 bases at V and 7 bases at J; junction bases unmatched: 9. The CDR3 extends over 16 amino acids. CDR1 SGDLS and CDR2 YYNGEE come from the germline V gene. CDR3 coding DNA: TGTGCCAGCAGCCCTCGGGACAGGGGGCACGGGAATGAGCAGTTCTTC. Protein sequence: CASSPRDRGHGNEQFF. The full variable domain, its missing parts supplied by reference TRBV9 and TRBJ2-1, is DSGVTQTPKHLITATGQRVTLRCSPRSGDLSVYWYQQSLDQGLQFLIQYYNGEERAKGNILERFSAQQFPDLHSELNLSSLELGDSALYFCASSPRDRGHGNEQFFGPGTRLTVL.

This clonotype was counted at least ten times. The CDR3 bases are TGCAGTGCGCCGGGACAGTCGACCACCGGGGAGCTGTTTTTT. Translating gives CSAPGQSTTGELFF. This chain links TRBV20-1 with TRBJ2-2; 7 nucleotides align to TRBD1. Germline CDR1 is DFQATT and CDR2 is SNEGSKA (reference sequence). The J segment lost 4 bases and the V segment lost 6 bases, leaving 8 bases of the junction unmatched. CDR3 length equals 14 residues.

This clonotype was counted between two and nine times. Relative to the germline gene, one junction end is altered; a read error may explain this. CDR3 region: CASSSRLGRGPNGQFF. The DNA of the CDR3 is TGTGCCAGCAGTTCCCGACTAGGACGCGGGCCCAATGGGCAGTTCTTC. The genes are TRBV28 and TRBJ2-1, with a weak D call TRBD2 (6 bases). The V gene's germline CDR1 is MDHEN and CDR2 SYDVKM. The CDR3 covers 16 residues.

In its sample, this clonotype was seen many times. This chain joins TRBV20-1 and TRBJ2-5, with 9 bases lining up with TRBD2. CDR1 DFQATT and CDR2 SNEGSKA come from the germline V gene (reference sequence). The junction had 8 bases not matched to a gene; V was cut back by 7 bases and J by 5 bases. This CDR3 contains 13 residues. The CDR3 nucleotides read TGCAGTGTCCAAGGCGGGGGGGGGGAGACCCAGTACTTC. Translated, it gives CSVQGGGGETQYF.

This clonotype was counted between two and nine times. The chain carries TRBV7-2 and TRBJ2-1; TRBD2 might be the D (7 bases). This CDR3 contains 14 residues. Germline V gene sequence: CDR1 SGHTA, CDR2 FQGNSA. V lost 5 bases and J lost 3, with 11 bases in between. This CDR3 is CASSRGALYNEQFF. CDR3 coding DNA: TGTGCCAGCAGCCGGGGGGCTCTCTACAATGAGCAGTTCTTC.

There are many counts of this clonotype. The genes are TRBV2 and TRBJ2-7, with no clear D. The CDR3 totals 13 residues. The ends were cut back, 1 base at V and 6 bases at J, with 10 bases in the middle. CDR1 is SNHLY, CDR2 FYNNEI, per germline. CDR3 coding DNA: TGTGCCAGCAGTGAAGAGGCTCGGGTCGAGCAGTACTTC. It is translated as CASSEEARVEQYF.

The sample holds many counts of this clonotype. The J gene is TRBJ2-5, the V gene TRBV7-8, with 11 nucleotides matching TRBD2. The CDR3 length is 14 residues. Per germline, CDR1 SGHVS and CDR2 FQNEAQ. Trimming cost V 4 bases and J 4 bases; bases outside gene matches: 2. As DNA, the CDR3 is TGTGCCAGCAGCTCCGGACTAGCGGGAGAGACCCAGTACTTC. Translation: CASSSGLAGETQYF.

This clonotype showed up just a few times. This chain joins TRBV4-1 and TRBJ1-4; D is undetermined. CDR3 size: 16 residues. Germline assignment: CDR1 MGHRA and CDR2 YSYEKL. The ends were cut back, 0 bases at V and 0 bases at J, with 8 bases in the middle. The CDR3 loop is CASSQDFLTTNEKLFF. In nucleotides, the CDR3 is TGCGCCAGCAGCCAAGATTTTTTGACAACTAATGAAAAACTGTTTTTT.